This entry is about one T cell receptor (beta chain). Its antigen is currently unknown. This entry comes from a study of blood T cells in healthy people across ages. Study-wide results and caveats: The unsorted PBMCs prevented any conclusive comparison of naive versus antigen-experienced cells.

Through a sample-barcoded 5' primer and a J-beta primer mix, a second PCR was run for about 6 to 11 cycles. TCRdb itself ran the 5' RACE reads through MiXCR, one entry per CDR3 protein. The sample shows about 930,000 distinct CDR3 sequences, about 28% of them seen only once. These data were also reused for a study on T cells of mothers and their children.

Sample: blood. The sequence derives from a woman between 35 and 50 years old in good health.

The CDR3 here is CASSLAGRAGDGYTF. CDR3 sequence (DNA): TGCGCCAGCAGCTTGGCTGGCAGGGCAGGGGATGGCTACACCTTC. The V gene is TRBV5-1, the J gene TRBJ1-2; tentative D call: TRBD1 (6 bases). CDR1 is SGHRS and CDR2 is YFSETQ in the germline V gene. The CDR3 length is 15 residues. Trimming took 0 bases from V and 6 from J, leaving 15 bases between them.